These 24 T cell receptor beta chains were all obtained from the same sample, sequenced in a study of OX40 agonist ivuxolimab in advanced cancers. Assay used: immunoSEQ multiplex PCR; TCRdb lists only in-frame clones, some missing. The sample lists some 15,000 clones, around 93% seen once, with 6.5% to 8% in the top ten. The source was CD4+ or CD8+ T cells sorted from blood, collected in a trial of the OX40 agonist ivuxolimab. The receptors were sampled from an adult with an advanced solid tumor such as melanoma, head and neck, liver or kidney cancer.

In this sample, this clone turned up once. At one end the junction does not follow the germline gene, possibly because of a read error. The chain uses TRBV5-4 and TRBJ2-1; 9 bases fit TRBD2. Germline V lookup: CDR1 SGHNT, CDR2 YYREEE (reference sequence). The CDR3 has 13 residues. The CDR3 loop is CASSRASGMKGVF. Written as DNA, the CDR3 is TGTGCCAGCTCTCGGGCTAGCGGGATGAAAGGCGTCTTC.

The V and J genes are TRBV28 and TRBJ1-5; D ambiguous. Trimming took 3 bases from V and 7 from J, leaving 4 bases between them. CDR1 and CDR2 (germline): MDHEN, SYDVKM. The length of the CDR3 is 11 residues. CDR3 sequence: CASSLGQPQHF. CDR3 bases: TGTGCCAGCAGTTTGGGCCAGCCCCAGCATTTT.

The V and J genes are TRBV2 and TRBJ1-2; no clear D gene. The CDR3 extends over 14 amino acids. Trimming removed 4 bases from V and 5 bases from J, with 14 bases in between. CDR1 and CDR2 (germline): SNHLY, FYNNEI. The CDR3 protein is CASSVRALGYGYTF. In DNA, the CDR3 is TGTGCCAGCAGTGTGAGGGCTTTGGGGTATGGCTACACCTTC.

This clone occurred once. The rearrangement uses TRBV7-9 and TRBJ1-1; D call uncertain. V gave up 1 base and J gave up 5 bases, with 8 bases separating them. Germline V gene data show CDR1 as SEHNR and CDR2 as FQNEAQ (reference sequence). This CDR3 is built from 13 residues. The CDR3 DNA follows: TGTGCCAGCAGCTTAGACGAGGGAACTGAAGCTTTCTTT. This codes for CASSLDEGTEAFF.

The V gene is TRBV5-4, the J gene TRBJ2-7; tentative D call: TRBD1 (5 bases). In germline, CDR1 is SGHNT, CDR2 YYREEE (reference sequence). Trimming shortened V by 4 bases and J by 1 base, and 9 bases separated the two germline ends. The CDR3 consists of 13 residues. The CDR3, as DNA: TGTGCCAGCAGCCCAAGGGGTTCCTACGAGCAGTACTTC. It encodes CASSPRGSYEQYF.

This rearrangement joins TRBV5-6 to TRBJ2-1; weak D call: TRBD2 (5 bases). CDR3 length: 13 residues. V was trimmed by 2 bases and J by 7 bases, leaving 10 bases between them. Germline lookup yields CDR1 SGHDT and CDR2 YYEEEE. The CDR3 bases are TGTGCCAGCAGCTTCGGGGTCAGGAATGAGCAGTTCTTC. Translating gives CASSFGVRNEQFF. Looking up the rest from reference TRBV5-6 and TRBJ2-1 gives the full variable domain: DAGVTQSPTHLIKTRGQQVTLRCSPKSGHDTVSWYQQALGQGPQFIFQYYEEEERQRGNFPDRFSGHQFPNYSSELNVNALLLGDSALYLCASSFGVRNEQFFGPGTRLTVL.

The V call is TRBV9, the J call TRBJ2-2, with 10 bases that match TRBD1. V gave up 7 bases and J gave up 6 bases; unmatched junction bases: 15. CDR1 SGDLS and CDR2 YYNGEE come from the germline V gene. This CDR3 has 17 amino acids. The CDR3: CASSSPRDRGNSGELFF. The DNA of the CDR3 is TGTGCCAGCTCTTCCCCCCGGGACAGGGGAAACTCCGGGGAGCTGTTTTTT.

The J gene is TRBJ1-1, the V gene TRBV7-9, with 9 positions matching TRBD1. This CDR3 region has 16 residues. The germline CDR1 and CDR2 sequences are SEHNR and FQNEAQ (reference sequence). After removal of 5 bases from V and 4 bases from J, the junction contained 11 bases not matched to a gene. The chain's CDR3 is CASSHDAGTGSTEAFF. CDR3 bases: TGTGCCAGCAGCCACGATGCCGGGACAGGGAGCACTGAAGCTTTCTTT.

The genes are TRBV7-6 and TRBJ1-1; D ambiguous. The germline V gene encodes CDR1 SGHVS and CDR2 FNYEAQ. The CDR3 covers 11 residues. V lost 5 bases and J lost 2, with 3 bases in between. CDR3 sequence reads: CASSHNTEAFF. The CDR3 DNA follows: TGTGCCAGCAGCCACAACACTGAAGCTTTCTTT.

This clone came up once. As DNA, the CDR3 is TGTGCCAGCAGTTTTGTTTACGAGCAGTACTTC. It yields the protein CASSFVYEQYF. This sequence joins TRBV28 and TRBJ2-7, with no clear D. The V end lost 3 bases, the J end lost 4 bases, and 4 bases lay between the germline ends. This CDR3 region has 11 residues. Germline lookup yields CDR1 MDHEN and CDR2 SYDVKM.

The V call is TRBV28, the J call TRBJ2-1; D unresolved. V was clipped by 4 bases and J by 4 bases, with 2 bases between them. The CDR3 runs 11 residues. Germline-derived CDR1 and CDR2 are MDHEN and SYDVKM. CDR3 bases: TGTGCCAGCAGTTCTTACAATGAGCAGTTCTTC. Its protein is CASSSYNEQFF.

The rearrangement links TRBV7-9 to TRBJ2-5; D unclear. Trimming took 5 bases from V and 5 from J, leaving 12 bases between them. Germline V gene lookup returns CDR1 SEHNR and CDR2 FQNEAQ (reference sequence). This CDR3 spans 13 amino acids. The CDR3 loop reads CASSHPPEETQYF. In DNA, the CDR3 is TGTGCCAGCAGCCACCCGCCTGAGGAGACCCAGTACTTC. The full variable domain, its missing parts supplied by reference TRBV7-9 and TRBJ2-5, is DTGVSQNPRHKITKRGQNVTFRCDPISEHNRLYWYRQTLGQGPEFLTYFQNEAQLEKSRLLSDRFSAERPKGSFSTLEIQRTEQGDSAMYLCASSHPPEETQYFGPGTRLLVL.

The J gene is TRBJ2-5, the V gene TRBV7-3; TRBD1 aligns across 7 bases. This CDR3 contains 13 residues. Losses at the gene ends were 3 bases for V and 7 bases for J; bases not matched to a gene: 5. Germline CDR1 and CDR2: SGHTA and FQGTGA. The CDR3 coding sequence is TGTGCCAGCAGCTTGACAGGGTGGGCGACCCAGTACTTC. It translates to CASSLTGWATQYF. The full variable domain, in which reference TRBV7-3 and TRBJ2-5 provide the parts outside the CDR3, is GAGVSQTPSNKVTEKGKYVELRCDPISGHTALYWYRQSLGQGPEFLIYFQGTGAADDSGLPNDRFFAVRPEGSVSTLKIQRTERGDSAVYLCASSLTGWATQYFGPGTRLLVL.

The rearrangement uses TRBV2 and TRBJ1-2, with 11 bases aligning to TRBD1. V dropped 9 bases and J dropped 1; count of bases not matched to a gene: 1. CDR3 size: 13 residues. Germline CDR1 SNHLY, CDR2 FYNNEI. The CDR3 DNA sequence: TGTGCCAGAGGGACAGGGGGTAACTATGGCTACACCTTC. Translation: CARGTGGNYGYTF.

The rearrangement uses TRBV7-6 and TRBJ2-1, with 15 bases lining up with TRBD2. Germline lookup yields CDR1 SGHVS and CDR2 FNYEAQ. The CDR3 contains 16 residues. Losses at the gene ends were 4 bases for V and 8 bases for J; bases not matched to a gene: 6. This chain's CDR3 is CASSSGLAGGPDEQFF. Here the CDR3 DNA reads TGTGCCAGCAGCTCGGGACTAGCGGGAGGTCCCGATGAGCAGTTCTTC.

This clone was seen once. V gene TRBV7-3 combines with J gene TRBJ1-1, with TRBD1 as a possible D gene (5 bases). CDR3 size: 13 residues. V was trimmed by 2 bases and J by 6 bases, leaving 10 bases between them. Germline lookup yields CDR1 SGHTA and CDR2 FQGTGA. The CDR3 bases are TGTGCCAGCAGCTTAGGGGGGTCTGCTGAAGCTTTCTTT. Its translation is CASSLGGSAEAFF.

This chain connects TRBV9 to TRBJ2-3; 11 positions agree with TRBD2. Germline values: CDR1 SGDLS, CDR2 YYNGEE. After removal of 2 bases from V and 3 bases from J, the junction contained 5 bases not matched to a gene. This CDR3 has 16 residues. CDR3 bases: TGTGCCAGCAGCGTCCCAGCTAGCGGGGGGACAGATACGCAGTATTTT. This encodes CASSVPASGGTDTQYF.

The chain combines TRBV15 with TRBJ1-4; D may be TRBD1 (5 bases). The length of the CDR3 is 15 residues. V shed 3 bases and J shed 8 bases, with 16 bases lying between them. CDR1 and CDR2 from the germline V gene are LNHNV and YYDKDF (reference sequence). CDR3: CATSSRRVIEEKLFF. CDR3 nucleotide sequence: TGTGCCACCAGCAGCCGCAGGGTGATCGAGGAAAAACTGTTTTTT.

This clone was observed a single time. This chain links TRBV28 with TRBJ2-7; D is unresolved. CDR1 is MDHEN, CDR2 SYDVKM, per germline. V lost 2 bases, J lost 1 base, and 3 bases lay in between. The CDR3 extends over 12 amino acids. In DNA form, the CDR3 reads TGTGCCAGCAGTTTAGGGTCCTACGAGCAGTACTTC. Its translation: CASSLGSYEQYF. The full variable domain, completed using reference TRBV28 and TRBJ2-7, is DVKVTQSSRYLVKRTGEKVFLECVQDMDHENMFWYRQDPGLGLRLIYFSYDVKMKEKGDIPEGYSVSREKKERFSLILESASTNQTSMYLCASSLGSYEQYFGPGTRLTVT.

This sequence joins TRBV2 and TRBJ1-5; weak D call: TRBD1 (5 bases). This CDR3 is built from 14 residues. The V gene's germline CDR1 is SNHLY and CDR2 FYNNEI. V lost 4 bases, J lost 1 base, and 8 bases lay in between. CDR3 sequence reads: CASSAGVSNQPQHF. The CDR3 DNA follows: TGTGCCAGCAGTGCGGGGGTCAGCAATCAGCCCCAGCATTTT.

The V call is TRBV7-6, the J call TRBJ1-3, with D hard to call. CDR3 size: 17 residues. Germline CDR1 is SGHVS and CDR2 is FNYEAQ. V lost 5 bases to trimming and J lost 0 bases, with 17 bases between them. The CDR3 DNA follows: TGTGCCAGCAGCCCAAGGAGGGTTCTACTCTCTGGAAACACCATATATTTT. Amino acid sequence: CASSPRRVLLSGNTIYF.

The CDR3: CASSKDRGETQYF. The CDR3 nucleotides are TGTGCCAGTAGTAAAGACAGGGGAGAGACCCAGTACTTC. This chain connects TRBV19 to TRBJ2-5; 8 positions match TRBD1. The germline gives CDR1 LNHDA, CDR2 SQIVND (reference sequence). V was clipped by 4 bases and J by 4 bases; unmatched bases: 2. The CDR3 totals 13 residues.

The V and J genes are TRBV5-6 and TRBJ1-2; D is perhaps TRBD1 (5 bases). V lost 0 bases, J lost 8 bases, and 17 bases lay in between. CDR1 is SGHDT and CDR2 is YYEEEE in the germline V gene. The CDR3 runs 15 residues. CDR3 in amino acids: CASSLALAGHRGYTF. CDR3 coding DNA: TGTGCCAGCAGCTTGGCCTTGGCAGGGCATCGGGGCTACACCTTC.

This sequence joins TRBV7-8 and TRBJ2-7; D perhaps matches TRBD2 (5 bases). Germline CDR1 is SGHVS and CDR2 is FQNEAQ. With 4 bases removed from V and 3 bases from J, the gap between germline ends came to 16 bases. The CDR3 spans 15 residues. CDR3 loop: CASSSSDYSFYEQYF. The CDR3 DNA is TGTGCCAGCAGCTCCTCAGACTATTCTTTCTACGAGCAGTACTTC.